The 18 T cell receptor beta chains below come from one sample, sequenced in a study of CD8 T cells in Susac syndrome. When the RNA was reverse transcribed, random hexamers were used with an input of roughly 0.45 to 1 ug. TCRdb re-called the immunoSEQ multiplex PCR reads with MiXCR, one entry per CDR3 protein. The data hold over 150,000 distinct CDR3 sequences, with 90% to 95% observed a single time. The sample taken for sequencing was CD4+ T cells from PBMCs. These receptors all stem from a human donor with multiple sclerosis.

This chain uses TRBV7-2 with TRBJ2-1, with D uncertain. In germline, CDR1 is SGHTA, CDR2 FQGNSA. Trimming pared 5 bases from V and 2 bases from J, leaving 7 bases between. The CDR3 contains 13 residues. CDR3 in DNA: TGTGCCAGCAGCCCCGACACCTACAATGAGCAGTTCTTC. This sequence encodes CASSPDTYNEQFF.

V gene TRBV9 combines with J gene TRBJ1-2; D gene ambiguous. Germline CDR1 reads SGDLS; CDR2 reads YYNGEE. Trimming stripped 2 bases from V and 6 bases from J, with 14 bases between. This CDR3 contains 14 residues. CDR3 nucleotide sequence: TGTGCCAGCAGCGTGTCTCTTCTGGCAGATGGCTACACCTTC. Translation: CASSVSLLADGYTF.

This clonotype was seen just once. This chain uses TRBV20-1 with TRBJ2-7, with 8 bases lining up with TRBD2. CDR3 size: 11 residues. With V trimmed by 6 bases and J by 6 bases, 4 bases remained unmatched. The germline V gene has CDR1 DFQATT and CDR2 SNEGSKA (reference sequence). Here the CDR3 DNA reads TGCAGTGCCGCCGGGACTAGCGAGCAGTACTTC. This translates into CSAAGTSEQYF.

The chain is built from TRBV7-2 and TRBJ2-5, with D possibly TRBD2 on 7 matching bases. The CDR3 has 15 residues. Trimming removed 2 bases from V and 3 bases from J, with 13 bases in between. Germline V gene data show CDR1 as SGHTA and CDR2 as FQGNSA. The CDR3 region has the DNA TGTGCCAGCAGCTTAATGGGGGGGCGAGAAGAGACCCAGTACTTC. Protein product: CASSLMGGREETQYF.

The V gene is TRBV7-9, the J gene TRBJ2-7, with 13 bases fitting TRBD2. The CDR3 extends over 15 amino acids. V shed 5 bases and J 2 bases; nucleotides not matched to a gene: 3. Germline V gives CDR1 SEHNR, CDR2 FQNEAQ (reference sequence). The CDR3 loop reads CASSAGLAGTYEQYF. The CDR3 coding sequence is TGTGCCAGCAGCGCGGGACTAGCGGGGACCTACGAGCAGTACTTC. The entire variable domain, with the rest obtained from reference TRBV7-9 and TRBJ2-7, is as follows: DTGVSQNPRHKITKRGQNVTFRCDPISEHNRLYWYRQTLGQGPEFLTYFQNEAQLEKSRLLSDRFSAERPKGSFSTLEIQRTEQGDSAMYLCASSAGLAGTYEQYFGPGTRLTVT.

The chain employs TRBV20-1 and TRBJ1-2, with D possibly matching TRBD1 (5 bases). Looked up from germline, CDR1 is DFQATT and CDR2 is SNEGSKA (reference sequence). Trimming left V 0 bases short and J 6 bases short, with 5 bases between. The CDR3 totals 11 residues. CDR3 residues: CSAREGDGYTF. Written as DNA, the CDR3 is TGCAGTGCTAGAGAGGGGGATGGCTACACCTTC.

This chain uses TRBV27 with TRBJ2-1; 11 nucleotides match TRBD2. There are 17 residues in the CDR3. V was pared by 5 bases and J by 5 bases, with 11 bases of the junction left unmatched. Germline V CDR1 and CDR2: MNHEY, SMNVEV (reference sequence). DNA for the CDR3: TGTGCCAGCAGTCCCATTCCCCTAGCGGGGGGACACAATGAGCAGTTCTTC. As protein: CASSPIPLAGGHNEQFF.

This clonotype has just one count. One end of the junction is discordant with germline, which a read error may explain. The CDR3 DNA sequence: TGTGCCAGCAGCCAAGATCGCGGACTAGCGGGAGTGACAGATACGCAGTATTTT. Translation: CASSQDRGLAGVTDTQYF. The rearrangement joins TRBV4-1 to TRBJ2-3; 13 bases are a match to TRBD2. The germline V gene encodes CDR1 MGHRA and CDR2 YSYEKL. The CDR3 is 18 amino acids.

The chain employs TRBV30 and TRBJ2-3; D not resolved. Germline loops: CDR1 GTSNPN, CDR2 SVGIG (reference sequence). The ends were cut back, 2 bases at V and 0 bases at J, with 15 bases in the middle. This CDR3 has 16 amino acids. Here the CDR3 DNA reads TGTGCCTGGAGTAGGGCCGGCGGTGTTAGCACAGATACGCAGTATTTT. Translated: CAWSRAGGVSTDTQYF. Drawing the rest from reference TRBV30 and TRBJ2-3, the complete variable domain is SQTIHQWPATLVQPVGSPLSLECTVEGTSNPNLYWYRQAAGRGLQLLFYSVGIGQISSEVPQNLSASRPQDRQFILSSKKLLLSDSGFYLCAWSRAGGVSTDTQYFGPGTRLTVL.

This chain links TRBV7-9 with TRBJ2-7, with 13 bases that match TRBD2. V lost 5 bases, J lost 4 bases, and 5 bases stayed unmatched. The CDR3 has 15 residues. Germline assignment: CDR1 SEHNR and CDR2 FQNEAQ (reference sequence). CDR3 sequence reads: CASSTGLAGAYEQYF. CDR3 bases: TGTGCCAGCAGCACCGGACTAGCGGGGGCTTACGAGCAGTACTTC.

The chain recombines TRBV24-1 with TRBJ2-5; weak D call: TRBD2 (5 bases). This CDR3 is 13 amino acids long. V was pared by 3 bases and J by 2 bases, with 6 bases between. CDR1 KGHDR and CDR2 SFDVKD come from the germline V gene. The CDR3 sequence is CATSDGGQETQYF. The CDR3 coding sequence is TGTGCCACCAGTGATGGAGGTCAAGAGACCCAGTACTTC.

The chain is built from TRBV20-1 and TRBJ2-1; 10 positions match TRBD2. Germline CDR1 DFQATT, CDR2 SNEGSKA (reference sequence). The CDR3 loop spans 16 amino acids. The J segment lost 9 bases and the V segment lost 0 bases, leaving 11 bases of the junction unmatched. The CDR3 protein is CSARDPRLAGVGEQFF. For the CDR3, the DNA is TGCAGTGCTAGAGATCCCAGGCTAGCGGGAGTGGGTGAGCAGTTCTTC.

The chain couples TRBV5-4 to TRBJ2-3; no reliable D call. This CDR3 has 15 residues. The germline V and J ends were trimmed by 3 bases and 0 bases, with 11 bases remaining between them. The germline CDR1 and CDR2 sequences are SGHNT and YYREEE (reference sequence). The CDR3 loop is CASSSTLLSTDTQYF. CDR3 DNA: TGTGCCAGCAGCTCGACACTTCTTAGCACAGATACGCAGTATTTT.

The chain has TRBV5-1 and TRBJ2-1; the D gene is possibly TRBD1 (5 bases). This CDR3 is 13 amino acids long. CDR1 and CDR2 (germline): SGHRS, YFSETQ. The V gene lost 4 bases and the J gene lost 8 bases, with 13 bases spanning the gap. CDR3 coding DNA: TGCGCCAGCAGCCTTTCTCAGGGCTATGAGCAGTTCTTC. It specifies CASSLSQGYEQFF.

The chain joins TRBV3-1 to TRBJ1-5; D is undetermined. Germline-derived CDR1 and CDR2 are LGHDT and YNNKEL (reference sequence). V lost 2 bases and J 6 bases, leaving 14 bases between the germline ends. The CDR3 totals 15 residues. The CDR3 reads CASSQNAGPSQPQHF. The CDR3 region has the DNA TGTGCCAGCAGCCAAAACGCGGGTCCTAGTCAGCCCCAGCATTTT.

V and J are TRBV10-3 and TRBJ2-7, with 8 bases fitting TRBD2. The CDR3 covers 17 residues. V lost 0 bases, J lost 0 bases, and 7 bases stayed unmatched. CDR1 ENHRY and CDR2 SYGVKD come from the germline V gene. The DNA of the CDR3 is TGTGCCATCAGTGAGTCGAGAGCCGGGACTAGCTCCTACGAGCAGTACTTC. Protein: CAISESRAGTSSYEQYF.

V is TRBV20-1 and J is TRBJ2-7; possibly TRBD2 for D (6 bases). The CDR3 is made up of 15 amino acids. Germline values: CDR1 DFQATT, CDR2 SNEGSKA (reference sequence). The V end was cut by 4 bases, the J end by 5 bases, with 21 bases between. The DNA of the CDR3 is TGCAGTGCTAACCAAGATCCGGGAGCGATCCACGAGCAGTACTTC. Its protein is CSANQDPGAIHEQYF.

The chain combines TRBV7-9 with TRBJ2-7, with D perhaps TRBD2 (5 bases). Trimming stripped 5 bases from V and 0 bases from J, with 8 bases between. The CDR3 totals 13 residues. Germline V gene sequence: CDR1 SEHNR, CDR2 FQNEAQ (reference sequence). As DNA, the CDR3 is TGTGCCAGCAGCCTAACTAGCTCCTACGAGCAGTACTTC. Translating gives CASSLTSSYEQYF.